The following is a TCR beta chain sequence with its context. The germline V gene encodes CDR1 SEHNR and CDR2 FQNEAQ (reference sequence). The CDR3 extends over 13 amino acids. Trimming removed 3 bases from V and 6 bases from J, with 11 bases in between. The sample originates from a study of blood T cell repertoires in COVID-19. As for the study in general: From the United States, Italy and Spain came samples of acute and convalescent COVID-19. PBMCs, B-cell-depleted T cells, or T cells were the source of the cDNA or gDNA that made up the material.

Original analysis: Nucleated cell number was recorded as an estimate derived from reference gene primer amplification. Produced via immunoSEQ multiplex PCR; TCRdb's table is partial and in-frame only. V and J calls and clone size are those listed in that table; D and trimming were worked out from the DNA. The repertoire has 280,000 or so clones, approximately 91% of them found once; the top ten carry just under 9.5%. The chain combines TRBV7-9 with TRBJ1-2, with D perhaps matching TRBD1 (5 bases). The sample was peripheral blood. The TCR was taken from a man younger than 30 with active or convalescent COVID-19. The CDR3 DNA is TGTGCCAGCAGCTTTGACTTGGGGCATGGCTACACCTTC. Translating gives CASSFDLGHGYTF.